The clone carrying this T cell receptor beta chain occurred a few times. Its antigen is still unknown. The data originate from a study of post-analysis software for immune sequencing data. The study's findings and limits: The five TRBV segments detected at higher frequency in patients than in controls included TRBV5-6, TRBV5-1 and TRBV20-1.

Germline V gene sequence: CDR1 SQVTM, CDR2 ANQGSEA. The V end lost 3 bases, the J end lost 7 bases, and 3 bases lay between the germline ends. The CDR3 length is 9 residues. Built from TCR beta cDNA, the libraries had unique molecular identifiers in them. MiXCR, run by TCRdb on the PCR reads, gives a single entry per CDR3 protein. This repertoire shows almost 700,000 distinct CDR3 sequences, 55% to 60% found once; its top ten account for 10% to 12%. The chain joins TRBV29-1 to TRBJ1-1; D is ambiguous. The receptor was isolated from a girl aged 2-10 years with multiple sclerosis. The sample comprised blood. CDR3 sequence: CSVDGEAFF. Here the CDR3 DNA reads TGCAGCGTTGATGGTGAAGCTTTCTTT.